One and the same sample provided the 29 T cell receptor beta chains below, sequenced in a study of PD-L1 blockade in urothelial cancer. Profiling relied on immunoSEQ multiplex PCR, and the TCRdb table lists in-frame clones only, not all of them. The table records about 29,000 clones, 87% of them present only once. Specimen: PBMCs, collected around atezolizumab (anti-PD-L1) treatment. These receptors were collected from a man in his forties or fifties with urothelial cancer.

V and J are TRBV7-8 and TRBJ1-5, with D possibly matching TRBD1 (6 bases). Germline CDR1 SGHVS, CDR2 FQNEAQ. With 4 bases removed from V and 3 bases from J, the gap between germline ends came to 16 bases. The CDR3 spans 16 residues. The CDR3 sequence: CASSYLTMGANQPQHF. DNA for the CDR3: TGTGCCAGCAGCTACCTTACTATGGGGGCCAATCAGCCCCAGCATTTT.

The CDR3 region has the DNA TGCGCCAGCAGCCAAGAGGGGACTAGCGGGAGGGCCAGCGGGGAGCTGTTTTTT. It translates to CASSQEGTSGRASGELFF. The rearrangement joins TRBV4-1 to TRBJ2-2; 16 nucleotides match TRBD2. This CDR3 comprises 18 residues. Germline loops: CDR1 MGHRA, CDR2 YSYEKL. V shed 0 bases and J 7 bases; nucleotides not matched to a gene: 5.

This clone was picked up one time. V gene TRBV7-6 combines with J gene TRBJ1-1, with D uncertain. The CDR3 has 14 amino acids. Germline assignment: CDR1 SGHVS and CDR2 FNYEAQ. The V end lost 0 bases, the J end lost 1 base, and 6 bases lay between the germline ends. In DNA, the CDR3 is TGTGCCAGCAGCTTAGCTTGGCAGAACACTGAAGCTTTCTTT. The encoded protein is CASSLAWQNTEAFF.

This chain joins TRBV14 and TRBJ2-7; 7 nucleotides line up with TRBD1. The junction had 6 bases not matched to a gene; V was cut back by 2 bases and J by 5 bases. The germline gives CDR1 SGHDN, CDR2 FVKESK. The CDR3 sequence is 14 residues long. The CDR3 DNA follows: TGTGCCAGCAGCCAAACCAGGGGGAGAAACGAGCAGTACTTC. It specifies CASSQTRGRNEQYF.

This clone came up once. The chain joins TRBV7-9 to TRBJ2-2, with D possibly matching TRBD2 (5 bases). The CDR3 totals 15 residues. The V end was cut by 1 base, the J end by 2 bases, with 8 bases between. Germline V gene data show CDR1 as SEHNR and CDR2 as FQNEAQ (reference sequence). The CDR3 region is CASSLGAVNTGELFF. CDR3 in DNA: TGTGCCAGCAGCTTAGGAGCGGTTAACACCGGGGAGCTGTTTTTT.

This clone is a singleton in its sample. J is TRBJ2-2 and V is TRBV4-3; D is possibly TRBD1 (5 bases). V shed 1 base and J shed 1 base, with 10 bases lying between them. This CDR3 has 16 amino acids. Germline values: CDR1 LGHNA, CDR2 YSLEER. CDR3 DNA: TGCGCCAGCAGCCAAGGAACAGGTCAGAACACCGGGGAGCTGTTTTTT. Protein sequence: CASSQGTGQNTGELFF.

The chain uses TRBV27 and TRBJ2-1, with D possibly TRBD2 on 6 matching bases. Trimming stripped 3 bases from V and 8 bases from J, with 20 bases between. The CDR3 runs to 16 residues. Germline lookup yields CDR1 MNHEY and CDR2 SMNVEV (reference sequence). CDR3 DNA sequence: TGTGCCAGCAGTTTTCTTGCTCCGGGAGTAGGCGATGAGCAGTTCTTC. Its translation is CASSFLAPGVGDEQFF.

This clone was detected only a few times. The chain recombines TRBV19 with TRBJ2-4, with TRBD2 matching over 10 bases. The CDR3 spans 16 residues. Germline V gene data show CDR1 as LNHDA and CDR2 as SQIVND (reference sequence). With V trimmed by 6 bases and J by 8 bases, 13 bases remained unmatched. CDR3 loop: CASSKSLAGVRDIQYF. CDR3 sequence (DNA): TGTGCCAGTAGCAAGAGCCTAGCGGGAGTTAGGGACATTCAGTACTTC.

V usage is TRBV29-1 and J usage is TRBJ2-6; 8 positions match TRBD1. V gave up 6 bases and J gave up 4 bases; unmatched junction bases: 11. This CDR3 is built from 16 residues. Per germline, CDR1 SQVTM and CDR2 ANQGSEA. CDR3: CSVRDRWGTGANVLTF. The CDR3 region has the DNA TGCAGCGTCCGGGACAGGTGGGGAACAGGGGCCAACGTCCTGACTTTC.

This rearrangement joins TRBV7-9 to TRBJ2-3, with D maybe TRBD1 (6 bases). Germline V gene data show CDR1 as SEHNR and CDR2 as FQNEAQ (reference sequence). Trimming left V 4 bases short and J 2 bases short, with 10 bases between. The CDR3 is 14 residues long. CDR3 sequence: CASSSDRTTDTQYF. CDR3 in DNA: TGTGCCAGCAGCTCAGACAGGACCACAGATACGCAGTATTTT.

V usage is TRBV27 and J usage is TRBJ1-5, with a weak D call TRBD1 (6 bases). The V gene's germline CDR1 is MNHEY and CDR2 SMNVEV (reference sequence). CDR3 length: 15 residues. Trimming took 6 bases from V and 3 from J, leaving 15 bases between them. CDR3 amino acids: CASRPGALVNQPQHF. The CDR3 coding sequence is TGTGCCAGCAGGCCAGGGGCATTGGTCAATCAGCCCCAGCATTTT.

This chain joins TRBV9 and TRBJ1-1; D unclear. CDR1 and CDR2 from the germline V gene are SGDLS and YYNGEE. This CDR3 comprises 14 residues. V was clipped by 0 bases and J by 3 bases, with 9 bases between them. CDR3 DNA sequence: TGTGCCAGCAGCGTAGAGGGAGGTGACACTGAAGCTTTCTTT. This gives the protein CASSVEGGDTEAFF.

This clone has a handful of counts. V and J are TRBV5-1 and TRBJ2-2, with 9 bases that match TRBD1. This CDR3 region has 18 residues. CDR1 is SGHRS, CDR2 YFSETQ, per germline. The junction had 14 bases not matched to a gene; V was cut back by 3 bases and J by 5 bases. The CDR3 spells CASSWTYGQGSGTGELFF. The CDR3, as DNA: TGCGCCAGCAGCTGGACTTACGGACAGGGGAGCGGAACCGGGGAGCTGTTTTTT.

There are a few counts of this clone. The V and J genes are TRBV2 and TRBJ2-5, with TRBD1 as a possible D gene (8 bases). This CDR3 contains 15 residues. Deletions cut 5 bases from V and 4 bases from J, with 17 bases between. Germline CDR1 reads SNHLY; CDR2 reads FYNNEI. DNA of the CDR3: TGTGCCAGCAGTACTGGACAGGGAGGGAGAGAGACCCAGTACTTC. It codes for CASSTGQGGRETQYF.

The CDR3 DNA reads as TGTGCCAGCAGCTTGGGAGGACTAGCGGGGGGCAACCAAGAGACCCAGTACTTC. It codes for CASSLGGLAGGNQETQYF. The chain is built from TRBV5-8 and TRBJ2-5, with 14 bases that match TRBD2. The CDR3 sequence is 18 residues long. Germline V lookup: CDR1 SGHTS, CDR2 YDEGEE. The junction had 4 bases not matched to a gene; V was cut back by 0 bases and J by 0 bases.

V usage is TRBV11-3 and J usage is TRBJ2-1, with 9 bases aligning to TRBD2. CDR3 length equals 12 residues. The germline gives CDR1 SGHNT, CDR2 YENEEA. With 8 bases clipped from V and 10 bases from J, the junction kept 6 bases outside the gene matches. CDR3 nucleotide sequence: TGTGCCAGCGGGCGGGGGGGCGTGGAGCAGTTCTTC. Amino acid sequence: CASGRGGVEQFF.

The chain has TRBV25-1 and TRBJ2-1; D might be TRBD2 (6 bases). Germline CDR1 reads MGHDK; CDR2 reads SYGVNS. The CDR3 has 17 residues. Trimming removed 3 bases at V and 6 bases at J, with 21 bases between. The CDR3 sequence: CASSDVGRAAAVNEQFF. CDR3 sequence (DNA): TGTGCCAGCAGTGACGTCGGGAGAGCGGCCGCGGTCAATGAGCAGTTCTTC.

The chain employs TRBV11-3 and TRBJ2-1; 7 nucleotides line up with TRBD2. CDR1 and CDR2 (germline): SGHNT, YENEEA. The trim removed 4 bases at V and 5 bases at J, leaving 8 bases unmatched. The CDR3 sequence is 15 residues long. The DNA for the CDR3 is TGTGCCAGCAGCTGGGGGGAGGGAGGGGACAATGAGCAGTTCTTC. Translated, it gives CASSWGEGGDNEQFF.

This clone was seen a handful of times. The chain has TRBV27 and TRBJ2-7, with D unclear. CDR1 is MNHEY, CDR2 SMNVEV, per germline (reference sequence). V was cut by 3 bases and J by 2 bases, with 11 bases left in between. The CDR3 extends over 14 amino acids. As DNA, the CDR3 is TGTGCCAGCAGTTTCTCCCCCCTTACCTACGAGCAGTACTTC. This gives the protein CASSFSPLTYEQYF.

This chain connects TRBV5-4 to TRBJ1-1, with D uncertain. Trimming pared 0 bases from V and 1 base from J, leaving 13 bases between. The germline V gene has CDR1 SGHNT and CDR2 YYREEE (reference sequence). The CDR3 spans 16 residues. CDR3 DNA: TGTGCCAGCAGCTTGGATTTGGCAGGAGGGAACACTGAAGCTTTCTTT. Its translation: CASSLDLAGGNTEAFF.

J is TRBJ1-5 and V is TRBV6-1; D is perhaps TRBD1 (6 bases). The CDR3 has 15 amino acids. V dropped 0 bases and J dropped 8 bases, with 14 bases sitting between them. Germline loops: CDR1 MNHNS, CDR2 SASEGT. The CDR3 loop is CASSEASGQGEPQHF. DNA of the CDR3: TGTGCCAGCAGTGAAGCGTCGGGACAAGGCGAGCCCCAGCATTTT.

V and J are TRBV4-1 and TRBJ2-2; 8 bases map to TRBD2. The CDR3 covers 15 residues. V dropped 0 bases and J dropped 7; count of bases not matched to a gene: 4. The V gene's germline CDR1 is MGHRA and CDR2 YSYEKL. The CDR3 is CASSQDPGGDGELFF. The CDR3, as DNA: TGCGCCAGCAGCCAAGATCCGGGAGGGGACGGGGAGCTGTTTTTT.

V gene TRBV18 combines with J gene TRBJ1-3; 8 bases are a match to TRBD1. The J segment lost 0 bases and the V segment lost 5 bases, leaving 9 bases of the junction unmatched. The germline V gene has CDR1 KGHSH and CDR2 LQKENI. The CDR3 sequence is 17 residues long. CDR3 coding DNA: TGTGCCAGCTCATCGCAACAGGGGGGCCTCTCTGGAAACACCATATATTTT. This encodes CASSSQQGGLSGNTIYF.

The chain carries TRBV9 and TRBJ2-2; unclear D gene. Germline V CDR1 and CDR2: SGDLS, YYNGEE. The CDR3 has 14 residues. Trimming removed 2 bases at V and 5 bases at J, with 10 bases between. In nucleotides, the CDR3 is TGTGCCAGCAGCGTTTTTTCTCGGACCGGGGAGCTGTTTTTT. Protein sequence: CASSVFSRTGELFF.

The chain combines TRBV10-3 with TRBJ2-1; 13 bases line up with TRBD2. The CDR3 length is 19 residues. With 2 bases clipped from V and 0 bases from J, the junction kept 7 bases outside the gene matches. Germline V gives CDR1 ENHRY, CDR2 SYGVKD. The CDR3: CAISEPGTSGVSSYNEQFF. In DNA, the CDR3 is TGTGCCATCAGTGAGCCCGGGACTAGCGGGGTGAGCTCCTACAATGAGCAGTTCTTC.

This chain connects TRBV11-3 to TRBJ2-1; no firm D call. Germline lookup yields CDR1 SGHNT and CDR2 YENEEA. V was shortened by 5 bases and J by 0 bases, with 17 bases between the two germline ends. The CDR3 is 17 residues long. The CDR3 protein is CASSRHSDTSSYNEQFF. The CDR3 region has the DNA TGTGCCAGCAGCCGCCATTCCGACACGAGCTCCTACAATGAGCAGTTCTTC.

The rearrangement uses TRBV5-4 and TRBJ1-1; 12 bases align to TRBD1. Trimming at V came to 5 bases and at J to 6 bases, leaving 20 bases not matched to a gene. Germline loops: CDR1 SGHNT, CDR2 YYREEE (reference sequence). The CDR3 is 19 residues long. The CDR3 nucleotides are TGTGCCAGCAGTTCGGGACAGGGGGCTGGGTTCGGAAACCGCGCTGAAGCTTTCTTT. It is translated as CASSSGQGAGFGNRAEAFF.

This sequence joins TRBV19 and TRBJ1-5, with no clear D. Trimming removed 7 bases at V and 7 bases at J, with 29 bases between. The CDR3 totals 18 residues. The germline CDR1 and CDR2 sequences are LNHDA and SQIVND (reference sequence). This CDR3 reads CASTPPNHQSPSRQPQHF. Here the CDR3 DNA reads TGTGCCAGTACCCCACCCAACCATCAGTCACCAAGCAGGCAGCCCCAGCATTTT.

J is TRBJ2-3 and V is TRBV7-7; the D gene is possibly TRBD2 (6 bases). Between the trimmed V and J ends, which lost 1 base and 4 bases, there was a span of 12 bases. This CDR3 contains 15 residues. Germline CDR1 and CDR2: SSHAT and FNYEAQ (reference sequence). DNA for the CDR3: TGTGCCAGCAGCTTAGGTACTGGAGGGGCAGATACGCAGTATTTT. Amino acids: CASSLGTGGADTQYF.